The following is a TCR beta chain sequence with its context. The clone's antigen remains unknown. No much larger clone exists at a distance of one base, and base qualities are not known. The treatment or condition label of this sample denotes: allogeneic hematopoietic cell transplantation with graft depleted of TCRalphabeta T cells and CD19 B cells. The children who served as transplant recipients had been given grafts of TCRalphabeta/CD19-depleted allogeneic hematopoietic cells. The sample is drawn from a study of T-cell reconstitution after alpha-beta-depleted transplantation in children (dated by TCRdb to about 2016). Looking at the study overall: Using TCR repertoire profiling, the study followed T-cell immune reconstitution in a quantitative way in children after TCRalphabeta/CD19-depleted allogeneic hematopoietic cell transplantation. General findings and caveats noted by the study authors: The frequencies of hyperexpanded clones fell over the following months, and after one year, T-cell counts and TCRbeta diversity were mostly attributed to newly produced T cells. The apparently early alphabetaT-cell count recovery about two months after transplant was reportedly dependent on only several hundred rapidly expanded clones derived from non-depleted graft cells. In some patients, high TCRbeta diversity at day 60 was attributed to recipient T cells and intrathymic progenitors that had survived conditioning.

Libraries were prepared through PCR. The run used an Illumina HiSeq 2500. To normalize quantification of the TCRbeta repertoire, the TCR libraries were built with molecular barcoding that relied on unique molecular identifiers. TCRdb trimmed public reads at Q25 via fastp, called clones via MiXCR and kept in-frame beta chains. Identical CDR3 protein sequences are pooled into one entry, listed with their most common genes and DNA. This sample gives more than 40,000 distinct CDR3 sequences in total; about 50% of them show up just once. The biggest ten clones account for more than 30% of the sample. Cut back by 0 bases and 8 bases, the V and J ends lie 5 bases apart. Via the germline V gene (reference sequence), CDR1 is DFQATT and CDR2 SNEGSKA. There are 11 amino acids in the CDR3, from cysteine to phenylalanine inclusive. The entry retains the CDR3 DNA only, 33 bases that are in frame from base 1.

The chain was built from TRBV20-1 and TRBJ2-1; there is no confident call for the D gene. This TCR derives from a boy under three years old with SCID, due to receive a stem cell transplant. This specimen was peripheral blood, taken before TCRalphabeta/CD19-depleted stem cell transplant. Read as DNA, the sequence is TGCAGTGCTAGAGACCATCATGAGCAGTTCTTC. This encodes CSARDHHEQFF.